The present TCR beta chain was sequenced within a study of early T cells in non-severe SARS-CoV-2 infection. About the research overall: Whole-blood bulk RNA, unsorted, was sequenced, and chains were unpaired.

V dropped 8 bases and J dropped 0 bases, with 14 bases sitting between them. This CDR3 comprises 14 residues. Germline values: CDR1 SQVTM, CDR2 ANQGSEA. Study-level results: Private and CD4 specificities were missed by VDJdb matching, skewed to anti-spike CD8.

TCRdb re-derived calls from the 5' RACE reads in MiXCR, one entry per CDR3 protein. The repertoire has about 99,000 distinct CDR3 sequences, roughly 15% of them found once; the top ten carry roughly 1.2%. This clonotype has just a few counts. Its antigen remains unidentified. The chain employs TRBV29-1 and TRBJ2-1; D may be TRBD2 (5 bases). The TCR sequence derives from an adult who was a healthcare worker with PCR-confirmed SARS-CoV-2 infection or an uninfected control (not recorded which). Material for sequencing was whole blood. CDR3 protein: CSSEGASSYNEQFF. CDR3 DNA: TGCAGCTCCGAGGGAGCGAGCTCCTACAATGAGCAGTTCTTC.